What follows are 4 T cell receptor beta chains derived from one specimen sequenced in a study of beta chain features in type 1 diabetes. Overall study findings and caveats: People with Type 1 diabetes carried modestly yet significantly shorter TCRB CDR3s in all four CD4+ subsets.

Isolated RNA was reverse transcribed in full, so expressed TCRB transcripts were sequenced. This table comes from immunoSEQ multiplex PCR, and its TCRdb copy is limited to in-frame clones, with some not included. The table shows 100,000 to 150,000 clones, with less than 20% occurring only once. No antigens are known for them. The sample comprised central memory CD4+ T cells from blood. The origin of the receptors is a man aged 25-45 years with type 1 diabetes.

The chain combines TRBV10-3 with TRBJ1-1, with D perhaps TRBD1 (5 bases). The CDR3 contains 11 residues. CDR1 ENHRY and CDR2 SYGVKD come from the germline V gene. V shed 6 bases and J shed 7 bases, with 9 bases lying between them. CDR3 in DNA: TGTGCCATCAGCACAGGCCTTGAAGCTTTCTTT. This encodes CAISTGLEAFF.

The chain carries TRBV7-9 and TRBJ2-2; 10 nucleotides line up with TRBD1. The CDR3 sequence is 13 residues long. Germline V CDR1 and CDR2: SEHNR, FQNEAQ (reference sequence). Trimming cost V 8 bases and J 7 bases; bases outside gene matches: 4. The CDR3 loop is CASLGQGNGELFF. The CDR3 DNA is TGTGCCAGCTTGGGACAGGGGAACGGGGAGCTGTTTTTT.

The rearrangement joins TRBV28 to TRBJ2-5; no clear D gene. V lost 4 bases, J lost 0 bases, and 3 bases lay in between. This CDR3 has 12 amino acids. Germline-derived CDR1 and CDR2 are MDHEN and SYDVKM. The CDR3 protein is CASSWYQETQYF. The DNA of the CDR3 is TGTGCCAGCAGTTGGTACCAAGAGACCCAGTACTTC.

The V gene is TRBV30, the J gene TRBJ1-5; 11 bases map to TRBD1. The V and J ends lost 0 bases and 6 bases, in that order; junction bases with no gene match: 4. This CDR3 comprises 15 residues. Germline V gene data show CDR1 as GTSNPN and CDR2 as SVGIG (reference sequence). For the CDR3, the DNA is TGTGCCTGGAGTGTACGGGGACAGGGGGGTCAGCCCCAGCATTTT. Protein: CAWSVRGQGGQPQHF.